This T cell receptor (beta chain) emerged from a study of blood T cell repertoires in COVID-19. Study-level information: Italy, Spain and the United States were the sources of the convalescent and acute COVID-19 samples. PBMCs, B-cell-depleted T cells, or T cells provided the cDNA or gDNA that made up the material.

This clone showed up just a few times. This CDR3 has 16 amino acids. V trimming: 2 bases; J trimming: 3 bases; junction bases outside the gene matches: 7. CDR1 is MNHEY and CDR2 is SVGAGI in the germline V gene. How the authors handled the data: The authors estimated nucleated cell counts from reference gene primer amplification. This table comes from immunoSEQ multiplex PCR, and its TCRdb copy is limited to in-frame clones, with some not included. V and J calls and clone size follow that table, whereas D and trimming were derived from the DNA. The sample carries around 170,000 clones, roughly four fifths recorded once.

Sequencing was done on a sample of peripheral blood. This TCR was sampled from a human donor in a cohort sampled during active COVID-19. The rearrangement uses TRBV6-5 and TRBJ2-7; 10 bases map to TRBD2. The CDR3 region is CASSYGVERGGYEQYF. The CDR3 bases are TGTGCCAGCAGTTACGGGGTGGAGCGGGGGGGCTACGAGCAGTACTTC.